This TCR beta chain was recorded in a study of cytomegalovirus exposure and HLA in healthy donors. Study background: Of all 400 or so donors who were genotyped, roughly 81% belonged to the Caucasian-associated ancestry cluster.

Points on this clone: Its antigen is currently unknown.

Findings and limits, study-wide: It was approximately 150 TCR beta chains that were listed as cytomegalovirus-associated. A later analysis associated around 17,000 TCR beta sequences with HLA alleles at a 0.05 false discovery rate.

Amplification used 60 Vbeta primers and 13 Jbeta primers. Generated by immunoSEQ multiplex PCR, the TCRdb table keeps only in-frame clones and is missing some. The sample includes 150,000 to 200,000 clones, 65% to 70% of them seen just once. The sequencing input was PBMCs. This clonotype originated in a man aged 30 to 45 in good health and CMV-seropositive.

This CDR3 reads CASSLGQASSYEQYF. The CDR3 nucleotides are TGTGCCAGCAGCTTAGGACAGGCGAGCTCCTACGAGCAGTACTTC. The chain combines TRBV13 with TRBJ2-7, with a tentative D call TRBD1 (5 bases). CDR3 length equals 15 residues. Germline V CDR1 and CDR2: PRHDT, FYEKMQ (reference sequence). Trimming took 0 bases from V and 0 from J, leaving 9 bases between them.